This T cell receptor beta chain was observed in a study of ipilimumab plus nivolumab after autologous stem cell transplantation. At the level of the study: A median of roughly eight nivolumab and 4 to 6 ipilimumab doses were given.

Starting 14 to 28 days after autologous transplant, ipilimumab 1 mg/kg was given. TCRdb keeps only in-frame clones here, not all; method: immunoSEQ multiplex PCR. The sample lists roughly 86,000 clones; around 80% were seen once. The CDR3 totals 18 residues. Trimming shortened V by 5 bases and J by 0 bases, and 20 bases separated the two germline ends. Germline assignment: CDR1 SGHVS and CDR2 FNYEAQ. This material consisted of PBMCs, taken in a trial of ipilimumab plus nivolumab as post-transplant consolidation. The source of this sequence is a male donor with diffuse large B-cell lymphoma. V usage is TRBV7-6 and J usage is TRBJ1-3; maybe TRBD1 (5 bases). CDR3 in DNA: TGTGCCAGCAGCGCCCAAGCGATTGGGGCGGGCTCTGGAAACACCATATATTTT. Translating it yields CASSAQAIGAGSGNTIYF.